This entry concerns a single T cell receptor beta chain. What it binds is not known. The source of the sample is a study of CD4 T cells in relation to SARS-CoV-2 and coronaviruses. On the study more broadly: ViraFEST: roughly 9-day antigen culture of PBMCs, then TCR beta CDR3 sequencing.

The CDR3 sequence is 12 residues long. V dropped 5 bases and J dropped 6; count of bases not matched to a gene: 3. The germline V gene encodes CDR1 MNHEY and CDR2 SVGAGI. The table came from immunoSEQ multiplex PCR; TCRdb's copy has only in-frame clones and leaves some out. The sample comprises about 36,000 clones, 65% to 80% of which are singletons, and 20% rests with the top ten. What was sequenced was memory CD4+ T cells from PBMCs, cultured in vitro. This chain uses TRBV6-5 with TRBJ1-2; 7 bases line up with TRBD1. This TCR came from an adult with COVID-19. The CDR3 DNA follows: TGTGCCAGCAGTAAGACAGGGCATGGCTACACCTTC. It encodes CASSKTGHGYTF.